Following are 32 T cell receptor beta chains from one sample sequenced in a study of T cell responses to AZD1222 COVID-19 vaccine. The method was immunoSEQ multiplex PCR; TCRdb's version includes in-frame clones alone and lacks a portion of them. The repertoire consists of approximately 150,000 clones, with 85% to 90% occurring once and the leading ten covering approximately 5.4%. This specimen was peripheral blood, taken 28 days after the second AZD1222 dose. Every receptor here comes from an adult who received the AZD1222 COVID-19 vaccine.

CDR3 residues: CASSDWTGGGTDTQYF. The CDR3 nucleotides are TGTGCCAGCAGTGACTGGACAGGGGGCGGCACAGATACGCAGTATTTT. The chain uses TRBV6-1 and TRBJ2-3, with 11 bases fitting TRBD1. From germline, CDR1 is MNHNS and CDR2 SASEGT. This CDR3 region has 16 residues. V shed 3 bases and J 1 base; nucleotides not matched to a gene: 3.

This chain joins TRBV5-1 and TRBJ2-3, with TRBD1 identical over 7 bases. CDR3 size: 14 residues. CDR1 SGHRS and CDR2 YFSETQ come from the germline V gene. Trimming removed 3 bases from V and 0 bases from J; junction bases left unmatched: 1. Here the CDR3 reads CASSSTGSTDTQYF. CDR3 DNA sequence: TGCGCCAGCAGCTCGACAGGGAGCACAGATACGCAGTATTTT.

The chain has TRBV7-2 and TRBJ2-1, with D maybe TRBD2 (6 bases). The germline V gene encodes CDR1 SGHTA and CDR2 FQGNSA. The CDR3 length is 14 residues. V was trimmed by 1 base and J by 15 bases, leaving 19 bases between them. The CDR3 coding sequence is TGTGCCAGCAGCTTAGAGCAGACTACTAGCCCCCCGTTCTTC. This translates into CASSLEQTTSPPFF.

The V gene is TRBV10-2, the J gene TRBJ2-2; unclear D gene. The germline CDR1 and CDR2 sequences are WSHSY and SAAADI. The CDR3 is made up of 12 amino acids. Trimming stripped 4 bases from V and 8 bases from J, with 8 bases between. This CDR3 reads CASSVFSGELFF. Written as DNA, the CDR3 is TGCGCCAGCAGTGTATTCTCTGGGGAGCTGTTTTTT.

There are a few counts of this clone. V is TRBV27 and J is TRBJ2-2; no definite D call. The length of the CDR3 is 12 residues. In germline, CDR1 is MNHEY, CDR2 SMNVEV (reference sequence). V gave up 3 bases and J gave up 6 bases, with 5 bases separating them. CDR3 in amino acids: CASSFGPGELFF. The CDR3 DNA sequence: TGTGCCAGCAGTTTCGGTCCCGGGGAGCTGTTTTTT.

The V gene is TRBV5-1, the J gene TRBJ2-7, with D uncertain. CDR3 length equals 14 residues. V was pared by 1 base and J by 0 bases, with 8 bases between. Germline assignment: CDR1 SGHRS and CDR2 YFSETQ. The CDR3 sequence is CASSLTSSSYEQYF. In DNA, the CDR3 is TGCGCCAGCAGCTTGACGTCGAGCTCCTACGAGCAGTACTTC. The complete variable domain, with remaining parts taken from reference TRBV5-1 and TRBJ2-7, reads KAGVTQTPRYLIKTRGQQVTLSCSPISGHRSVSWYQQTPGQGLQFLFEYFSETQRNKGNFPGRFSGRQFSNSRSEMNVSTLELGDSALYLCASSLTSSSYEQYFGPGTRLTVT.

The V call is TRBV7-9, the J call TRBJ1-4; D possibly corresponds to TRBD1 (5 bases). The germline V and J ends were trimmed by 3 bases and 2 bases, with 10 bases remaining between them. The CDR3 covers 15 residues. Germline CDR1 and CDR2: SEHNR and FQNEAQ (reference sequence). DNA for the CDR3: TGTGCCAGCAGCTTCCCGGGGCAGACTAATGAAAAACTGTTTTTT. Translating gives CASSFPGQTNEKLFF.

The rearrangement links TRBV9 to TRBJ2-2; TRBD2 aligns across 15 bases. This CDR3 has 18 amino acids. Germline values: CDR1 SGDLS, CDR2 YYNGEE. The trim removed 0 bases at V and 4 bases at J, leaving 4 bases unmatched. The CDR3 nucleotides are TGTGCCAGCAGCGTAGGTGGGACTAGCGGGGGGCCCACCGGGGAGCTGTTTTTT. Translated, it gives CASSVGGTSGGPTGELFF.

With regard to this clone: At one end, the junction sequence differs from germline, possibly due to a read error. The rearrangement links TRBV10-1 to TRBJ1-2; 7 bases agree with TRBD1. CDR3 length: 13 amino acids. Germline lookup yields CDR1 WNHNN and CDR2 SYGVQD (reference sequence). The CDR3 loop reads CASSESGEGGIAF. The CDR3 DNA reads as TGCGCCAGCAGTGAGTCGGGTGAAGGGGGCATCGCCTTC.

This chain joins TRBV19 and TRBJ1-6, with D perhaps TRBD1 (5 bases). Per the germline V gene, CDR1 is LNHDA and CDR2 is SQIVND (reference sequence). V was cut by 9 bases and J by 2 bases, with 23 bases left in between. There are 18 residues in the CDR3. CDR3 in amino acids: CASRGDFWPGTYNSPLHF. The CDR3 DNA reads as TGTGCCAGCAGAGGGGACTTTTGGCCTGGTACCTATAATTCACCCCTCCACTTT.

Only one count was recorded for this clone. The chain carries TRBV6-5 and TRBJ2-5, with TRBD1 matching over 9 bases. The CDR3 extends over 14 amino acids. After removal of 4 bases from V and 5 bases from J, the junction contained 5 bases not matched to a gene. CDR1 and CDR2 from the germline V gene are MNHEY and SVGAGI. CDR3 sequence: CASSSDRGGETQYF. The CDR3 bases are TGTGCCAGCAGTTCGGACAGGGGTGGCGAGACCCAGTACTTC.

The chain couples TRBV10-3 to TRBJ1-2, with TRBD1 matching over 11 bases. In germline, CDR1 is ENHRY, CDR2 SYGVKD. CDR3 length: 15 amino acids. Trimming took 3 bases from V and 7 from J; bases not matched to a gene: 7. The CDR3 coding sequence is TGTGCCATCAGTGACCCCTCGGGACAGGGGGTTGGCTACACCTTC. Translating it yields CAISDPSGQGVGYTF.

This clone was seen a single time. The V gene is TRBV20-1, the J gene TRBJ1-3; D is ambiguous. The CDR3 consists of 13 residues. The V gene lost 3 bases and the J gene lost 4 bases, with 10 bases spanning the gap. CDR1 and CDR2 from the germline V gene are DFQATT and SNEGSKA (reference sequence). CDR3 in amino acids: CSASLATGNTIYF. CDR3 nucleotides: TGCAGTGCTAGTCTCGCGACGGGAAACACCATATATTTT.

The chain joins TRBV6-5 to TRBJ1-2, with 7 nucleotides matching TRBD1. The CDR3 is 11 amino acids. Trimming removed 8 bases from V and 7 bases from J; junction bases left unmatched: 4. The germline gives CDR1 MNHEY, CDR2 SVGAGI. CDR3 bases: TGTGCCAGCGCCCGACAGGGTGGCTACACCTTC. The encoded protein is CASARQGGYTF.

This sequence joins TRBV9 and TRBJ1-1, with unresolved D. From germline, CDR1 is SGDLS and CDR2 YYNGEE. The V and J ends lost 0 bases and 5 bases respectively, with 11 bases between them. The CDR3 is 14 residues long. Here the CDR3 reads CASSVAGLGTEAFF. CDR3 nucleotides: TGTGCCAGCAGCGTAGCCGGGCTGGGGACTGAAGCTTTCTTT.

This clone appeared once. The genes are TRBV15 and TRBJ2-3, with 7 bases lining up with TRBD2. The CDR3 loop spans 13 amino acids. V shed 5 bases, J shed 8 bases, and the junction held 7 bases outside the gene matches. From germline, CDR1 is LNHNV and CDR2 YYDKDF (reference sequence). The CDR3 DNA follows: TGTGCCACCAGCGGTTTCGAGCGGGGTACGCAGTATTTT. Translation: CATSGFERGTQYF.

The J gene is TRBJ2-5, the V gene TRBV5-1; D not certain. The V and J ends lost 0 bases and 0 bases respectively, with 12 bases between them. CDR1 is SGHRS and CDR2 is YFSETQ in the germline V gene. This CDR3 region has 16 residues. CDR3 region: CASSLDPGLYQETQYF. The CDR3 nucleotides are TGCGCCAGCAGCTTGGATCCGGGCCTGTACCAAGAGACCCAGTACTTC. The full variable domain, rest sourced from reference TRBV5-1 and TRBJ2-5, is KAGVTQTPRYLIKTRGQQVTLSCSPISGHRSVSWYQQTPGQGLQFLFEYFSETQRNKGNFPGRFSGRQFSNSRSEMNVSTLELGDSALYLCASSLDPGLYQETQYFGPGTRLLVL.

The chain couples TRBV29-1 to TRBJ1-1; possibly TRBD1 for D (5 bases). Trimming shortened V by 7 bases and J by 1 base, and 19 bases separated the two germline ends. This CDR3 contains 15 residues. CDR1 and CDR2 (germline): SQVTM, ANQGSEA. CDR3 DNA: TGCAGCGCCCGCGGAACCGGGACTGAGAACACTGAAGCTTTCTTT. Its translation: CSARGTGTENTEAFF.

The chain couples TRBV7-9 to TRBJ1-5; possibly TRBD1 for D (5 bases). Germline V lookup: CDR1 SEHNR, CDR2 FQNEAQ (reference sequence). Between the trimmed V and J ends, which lost 0 bases and 4 bases, there was a span of 10 bases. The CDR3 loop spans 15 amino acids. The CDR3: CASSLAHGGNQPQHF. Written as DNA, the CDR3 is TGTGCCAGCAGCTTAGCGCACGGGGGGAATCAGCCCCAGCATTTT.

This clone was observed a single time. This specimen includes other DNA sequences encoding the same CDR3. The chain combines TRBV3-1 (or the pseudogene TRBV3-2) with TRBJ1-6, with D unresolved. This CDR3 is built from 14 residues. The V gene lost 4 bases and the J gene lost 7 bases, with 11 bases spanning the gap. Germline V lookup: CDR1 LGHDT, CDR2 YNNKEL (reference sequence). The CDR3 protein is CASSPMPENSPLHF. DNA of the CDR3: TGTGCCAGCAGCCCCATGCCGGAGAATTCACCCCTCCACTTT.

This chain links TRBV21-1 with TRBJ2-3. TRBV21-1 constitutes a pseudogene. The length of the CDR3 is 16 residues. The CDR3 nucleotides read TGTGCCAGCAGCCCGAGGGGTCGCGGTGGGCCAGATACGCAGTATTTT. Translating it yields CASSPRGRGGPDTQYF.

The chain combines TRBV5-6 with TRBJ2-5; D may be TRBD2 (5 bases). The CDR3 sequence is 13 residues long. The V end was cut by 2 bases, the J end by 5 bases, with 10 bases between. CDR1 is SGHDT, CDR2 YYEEEE, per germline. For the CDR3, the DNA is TGTGCCAGCAGCTTTTGGGGAGCGGAGACCCAGTACTTC. Translating gives CASSFWGAETQYF.

This rearrangement joins TRBV14 to TRBJ1-1; 8 bases line up with TRBD1. J gave up 1 base and V 2 bases, and 3 bases lay outside the gene matches. Looked up from germline, CDR1 is SGHDN and CDR2 is FVKESK. The CDR3 covers 15 residues. CDR3 amino acids: CASSQQTGANTEAFF. For the CDR3, the DNA is TGTGCCAGCAGCCAACAGACAGGGGCGAACACTGAAGCTTTCTTT.

Written as DNA, the CDR3 is TGTGCCAGCAGCTCCTGGTCGAGGGTGGAGGGAGGGAGCACCGGGGAGCTGTTTTTT. Its protein is CASSSWSRVEGGSTGELFF. J is TRBJ2-2 and V is TRBV11-2; TRBD2 aligns across 7 bases. V shed 4 bases and J 4 bases; nucleotides not matched to a gene: 18. The CDR3 is made up of 19 amino acids. Looked up from germline, CDR1 is SGHAT and CDR2 is FQNNGV.

This clone was observed a handful of times. The rearrangement uses TRBV5-4 and TRBJ2-1; the D gene is possibly TRBD2 (5 bases). This CDR3 is built from 13 residues. In germline, CDR1 is SGHNT, CDR2 YYREEE (reference sequence). Trimming shortened V by 2 bases and J by 4 bases, and 7 bases separated the two germline ends. In DNA form, the CDR3 reads TGTGCCAGCAGCTTCGGACTTTACAATGAGCAGTTCTTC. It is translated as CASSFGLYNEQFF.

The V and J genes are TRBV19 and TRBJ2-7; D may be TRBD2 (5 bases). V gave up 5 bases and J gave up 9 bases, with 20 bases separating them. Germline CDR1 is LNHDA and CDR2 is SQIVND (reference sequence). This CDR3 is built from 14 residues. CDR3 coding DNA: TGTGCCAGTAGTCCCGGACGGGGATCTCAACGGCAGTACTTC. Protein product: CASSPGRGSQRQYF.

The chain joins TRBV6-5 to TRBJ2-7; tentatively, D is TRBD2 (6 bases). The CDR3 has 13 amino acids. Germline values: CDR1 MNHEY, CDR2 SVGAGI. The V end lost 4 bases, the J end lost 5 bases, and 12 bases lay between the germline ends. CDR3 sequence (DNA): TGTGCCAGCAGTTGGACGGAGGGCCACGAGCAGTACTTC. This codes for CASSWTEGHEQYF.

CDR3 protein: CASSLVYGQSYEQYF. CDR3 bases: TGTGCCAGCAGCTTAGTTTATGGCCAAAGCTACGAGCAGTACTTC. The chain has TRBV11-2 and TRBJ2-7; D is undetermined. The CDR3 is 15 amino acids. Looked up from germline, CDR1 is SGHAT and CDR2 is FQNNGV. The V and J ends lost 1 base and 3 bases respectively, with 13 bases between them.

The chain has TRBV30 and TRBJ2-1; TRBD2 aligns across 14 bases. Trimming took 1 base from V and 4 from J; bases not matched to a gene: 3. This CDR3 has 16 residues. In germline, CDR1 is GTSNPN, CDR2 SVGIG (reference sequence). CDR3 loop: CAWSGTSGRSYNEQFF. CDR3 in DNA: TGTGCCTGGAGTGGGACTAGCGGGAGGTCGTACAATGAGCAGTTCTTC.

DNA for the CDR3: TGTGCCAGCAGCAAAAGGGGTTCAGGGGCCAACGTCCTGACTTTC. Translated: CASSKRGSGANVLTF. This sequence joins TRBV7-9 and TRBJ2-6; TRBD1 might be the D (5 bases). V lost 5 bases and J 4 bases, leaving 12 bases between the germline ends. The CDR3 runs 15 residues. Germline CDR1 and CDR2: SEHNR and FQNEAQ (reference sequence).

This CDR3 is CSAGTGDGQLNEKLFF. DNA of the CDR3: TGCAGCGCGGGGACAGGGGACGGTCAGCTGAATGAAAAACTGTTTTTT. The rearrangement joins TRBV29-1 to TRBJ1-4; 10 bases line up with TRBD1. The CDR3 totals 16 residues. Germline trimming cut 7 bases from V and 5 bases from J; bases unmatched to any gene: 13. Germline assignment: CDR1 SQVTM and CDR2 ANQGSEA.

CDR3 residues: CASSPLRGGTEAFF. In DNA form, the CDR3 reads TGTGCCAGCTCACCATTAAGAGGGGGCACTGAAGCTTTCTTT. The gene calls are TRBV18 and TRBJ1-1, with D tentatively TRBD1 (6 bases). The CDR3 has 14 amino acids. Trimming took 2 bases from V and 4 from J, leaving 11 bases between them. The germline V gene has CDR1 KGHSH and CDR2 LQKENI.